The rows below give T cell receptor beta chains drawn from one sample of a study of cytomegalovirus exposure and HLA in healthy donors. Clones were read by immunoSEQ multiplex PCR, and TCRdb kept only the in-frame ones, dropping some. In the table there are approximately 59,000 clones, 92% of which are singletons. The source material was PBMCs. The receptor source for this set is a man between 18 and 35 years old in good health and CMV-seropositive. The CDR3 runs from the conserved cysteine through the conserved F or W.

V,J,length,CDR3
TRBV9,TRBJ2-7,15,CASSVAETASYEQYF
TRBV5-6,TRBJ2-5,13,CASSLPGEETQYF
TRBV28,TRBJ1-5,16,CASSPIHGRGGQPQHF
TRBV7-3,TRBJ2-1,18,CASSLRSGLAGENNEQFF
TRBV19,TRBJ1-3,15,CASELEALSGNTIYF
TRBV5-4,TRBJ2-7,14,CASSLQDASYEQYF
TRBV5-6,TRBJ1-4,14,CASSFRDRGEELFF
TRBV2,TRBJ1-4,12,CASSVGTGELFF
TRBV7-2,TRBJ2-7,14,CASSLPGSSYEQYF
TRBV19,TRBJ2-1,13,CASSTNSGTPSFF
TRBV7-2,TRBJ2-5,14,CASSAQGGSETQYF
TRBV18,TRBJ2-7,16,CASSPRPGQGVYEQYF
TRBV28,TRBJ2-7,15,CASSPTLAGSYEQYF
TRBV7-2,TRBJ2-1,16,CASSLALGLAYNEQFF
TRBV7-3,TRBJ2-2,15,CASSLLGANTGELFF
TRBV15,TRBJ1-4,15,CATSGPDRGDEKLFF
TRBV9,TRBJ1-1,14,CASSVQTGNTEAFF
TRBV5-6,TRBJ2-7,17,CASSPTGTSGSNYEQYF
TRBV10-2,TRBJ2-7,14,CASSRDSSSYEQYF
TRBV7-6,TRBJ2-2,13,CASRQGASGELFF
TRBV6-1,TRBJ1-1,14,CAILRFQGNTEAFF
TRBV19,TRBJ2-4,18,CASSTGQGTRGAKNIQYF
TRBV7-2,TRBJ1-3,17,CASSLRPPAGVGNTIYF
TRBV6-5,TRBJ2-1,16,CASSLGTSGGEREQFF
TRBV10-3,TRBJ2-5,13,CAISPTGGETQYF